This TCR beta chain was retrieved from a study of Tregs in tolerant kidney transplant recipients. Study-level findings and limits: Expanding Tregs on activated donor B cells appeared to best identify donor-specific TCRbeta clones.

Unstimulated Tregs (CD4+CD25+CD127-) and CD4+CD25- non-Tregs were sorted from PBMCs. The germline V and J ends were trimmed by 5 bases and 4 bases, with 8 bases remaining between them. Germline V gene data show CDR1 as MDHEN and CDR2 as SYDVKM. CDR3 length equals 12 residues. Assay used: immunoSEQ multiplex PCR; TCRdb lists only in-frame clones, some missing. The sample includes tens of thousands of clones, roughly 84% seen only once; the top ten take about 4%. Turning to this clone: The antigen remains undetermined.

The genes are TRBV28 and TRBJ1-2, with D unclear. This clonotype originated in a human donor in good health. Sequencing was carried out using CD4+ T cells from blood. DNA of the CDR3: TGTGCCAGCAGTACATTTCTCTATGGCTACACCTTC. Its protein product is CASSTFLYGYTF.